This T cell receptor beta chain was recorded in a study of metastatic and nonmetastatic thyroid tumors. Looked up from germline, CDR1 is MNHEY and CDR2 is SMNVEV (reference sequence). With 6 bases clipped from V and 7 bases from J, the junction kept 8 bases outside the gene matches. The CDR3 contains 14 residues. MiXCR was used by TCRdb to re-call the PCR reads. The sample holds more than 15,000 clones, about 30% seen once. There were no patients who had received any treatment before thyroid surgery. The receptor was isolated from a female donor with papillary thyroid cancer or a benign thyroid nodule (not recorded which). Some clones in this sample may be carry-over from other donors' samples. Sequencing was done on a sample of adjacent normal tissue. The chain employs TRBV27 and TRBJ2-1; 8 nucleotides line up with TRBD2. The CDR3: CASRSGGAQNEQFF. CDR3 DNA: TGTGCCAGCAGATCGGGGGGGGCCCAGAATGAGCAGTTCTTC.